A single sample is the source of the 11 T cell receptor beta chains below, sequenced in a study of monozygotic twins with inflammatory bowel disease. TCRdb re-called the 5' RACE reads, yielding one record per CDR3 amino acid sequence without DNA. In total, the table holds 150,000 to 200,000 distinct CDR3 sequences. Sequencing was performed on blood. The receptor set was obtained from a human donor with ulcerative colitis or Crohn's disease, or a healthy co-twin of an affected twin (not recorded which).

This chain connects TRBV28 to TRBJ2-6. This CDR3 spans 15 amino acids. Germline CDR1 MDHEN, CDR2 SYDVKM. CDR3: CASSVSYSGANVLTF.

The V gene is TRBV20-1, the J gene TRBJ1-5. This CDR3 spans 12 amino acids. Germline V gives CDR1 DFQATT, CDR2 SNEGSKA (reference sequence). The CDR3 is CSARDGNQPQHF.

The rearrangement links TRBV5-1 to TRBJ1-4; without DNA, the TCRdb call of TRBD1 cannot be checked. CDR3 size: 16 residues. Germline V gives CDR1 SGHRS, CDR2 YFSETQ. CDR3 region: CASSLVRTDQSEKLFF.

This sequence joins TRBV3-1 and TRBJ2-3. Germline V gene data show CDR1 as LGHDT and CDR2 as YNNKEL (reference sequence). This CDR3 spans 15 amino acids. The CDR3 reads CASSQDLLVVDTQYF.

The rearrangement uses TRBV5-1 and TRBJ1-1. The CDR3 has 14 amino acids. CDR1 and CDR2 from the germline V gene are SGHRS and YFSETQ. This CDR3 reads CASSLEAANTEAFF.

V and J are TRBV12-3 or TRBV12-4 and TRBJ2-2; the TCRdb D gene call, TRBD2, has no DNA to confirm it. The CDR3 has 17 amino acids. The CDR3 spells CASNFLPGLAATGELFF.

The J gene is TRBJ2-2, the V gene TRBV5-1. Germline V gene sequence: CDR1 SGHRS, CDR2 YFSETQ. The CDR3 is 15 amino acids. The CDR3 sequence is CASRQLDLNTGELFF.

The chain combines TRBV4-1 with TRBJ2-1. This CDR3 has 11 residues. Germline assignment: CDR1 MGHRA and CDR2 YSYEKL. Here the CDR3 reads CASSQLGEPFF.

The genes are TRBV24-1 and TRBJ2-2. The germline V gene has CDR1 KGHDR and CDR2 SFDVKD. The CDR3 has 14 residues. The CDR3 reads CATSDSLRTGELFF.

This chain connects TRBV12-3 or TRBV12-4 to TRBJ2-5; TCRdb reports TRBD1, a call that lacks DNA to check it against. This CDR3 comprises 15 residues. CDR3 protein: CASSSTGGIGETQYF.

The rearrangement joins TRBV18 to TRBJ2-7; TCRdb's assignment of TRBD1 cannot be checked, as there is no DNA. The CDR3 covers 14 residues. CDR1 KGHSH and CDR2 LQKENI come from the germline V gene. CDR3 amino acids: CASSPDREPYEQYF.